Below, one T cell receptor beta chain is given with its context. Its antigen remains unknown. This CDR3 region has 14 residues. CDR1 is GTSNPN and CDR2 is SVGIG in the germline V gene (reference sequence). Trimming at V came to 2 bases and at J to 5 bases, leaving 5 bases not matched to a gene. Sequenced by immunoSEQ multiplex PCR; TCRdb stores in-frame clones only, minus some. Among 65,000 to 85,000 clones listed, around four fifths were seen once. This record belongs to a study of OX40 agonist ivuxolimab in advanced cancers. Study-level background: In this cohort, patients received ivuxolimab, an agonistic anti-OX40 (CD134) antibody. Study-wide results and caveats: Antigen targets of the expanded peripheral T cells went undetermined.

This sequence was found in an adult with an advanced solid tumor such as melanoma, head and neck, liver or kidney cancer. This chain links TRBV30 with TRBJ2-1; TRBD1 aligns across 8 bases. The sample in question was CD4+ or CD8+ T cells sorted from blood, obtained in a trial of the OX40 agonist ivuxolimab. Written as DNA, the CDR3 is TGTGCCTGGAGTTCCCGGACAGGGAACAATGAGCAGTTCTTC. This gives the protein CAWSSRTGNNEQFF.